The table lists the clone carrying this T cell receptor (beta chain) with a few counts. As yet, its antigen is unknown. TCRdb re-derived calls from the 5' RACE reads in MiXCR, one entry per CDR3 protein. The table shows 570,000 or so distinct CDR3 sequences, with roughly 9.5% occurring only once. The entry originates in a study of identical twins. Study observations and caveats: Memory repertoires lacked the insertion deficit that abundant cord blood beta clonotypes showed.

This CDR3 has 16 amino acids. CDR1 and CDR2 (germline): LNHDA, SQIVND (reference sequence). V trimming: 5 bases; J trimming: 2 bases; junction bases outside the gene matches: 11. Another study also made use of these data, one on yellow fever vaccine responses in identical twins.

The sequencing input was PBMCs. The gene calls are TRBV19 and TRBJ2-5; 7 nucleotides align to TRBD1. The TCR was taken from a woman aged 18 to 35 in good health. The CDR3 loop is CASSPPRRDRQETQYF. The CDR3 DNA is TGTGCCAGTAGTCCCCCTCGACGGGACAGACAAGAGACCCAGTACTTC. The full variable domain, rest sourced from reference TRBV19 and TRBJ2-5, is DGGITQSPKYLFRKEGQNVTLSCEQNLNHDAMYWYRQDPGQGLRLIYYSQIVNDFQKGDIAEGYSVSREKKESFPLTVTSAQKNPTAFYLCASSPPRRDRQETQYFGPGTRLLVL.